These 20 T cell receptor beta chains originate from one sample sequenced in a study of CD8 T cells in Susac syndrome. An amount of RNA that ranged from roughly 0.45 to 1 ug was reverse transcribed with random hexamers. TCRdb re-analysed the immunoSEQ multiplex PCR reads in MiXCR, keeping a single row per CDR3 protein. This sample carries about 200,000 distinct CDR3 sequences, nearly 95% of them seen once, and the ten largest clones take 0.093%. Input material: CD4+ T cells from PBMCs. These receptor sequences come from a human donor with multiple sclerosis.

V gene TRBV5-4 combines with J gene TRBJ2-5, with TRBD1 matching over 7 bases. Germline CDR1 is SGHNT and CDR2 is YYREEE (reference sequence). Trimming cost V 2 bases and J 3 bases; bases outside gene matches: 4. This CDR3 contains 14 residues. The CDR3 DNA reads TGTGCCAGCAGCTTCGACAGGGTAGAAGAGACCCAGTACTTC. This codes for CASSFDRVEETQYF.

The chain employs TRBV6-1 and TRBJ2-5; 10 bases agree with TRBD2. The CDR3 totals 18 residues. CDR1 is MNHNS, CDR2 SASEGT, per germline. Germline trimming cut 3 bases from V and 1 base from J; bases unmatched to any gene: 11. CDR3: CASSEVESGGAGQETQYF. In DNA form, the CDR3 reads TGTGCCAGCAGTGAGGTGGAGAGCGGGGGGGCTGGCCAAGAGACCCAGTACTTC.

This sequence joins TRBV30 and TRBJ2-4; possibly TRBD2 for D (5 bases). Trimming removed 3 bases at V and 0 bases at J, with 9 bases between. Germline CDR1 is GTSNPN and CDR2 is SVGIG (reference sequence). This CDR3 comprises 14 residues. The CDR3 spells CAWSLAGAKNIQYF. In nucleotides, the CDR3 is TGTGCCTGGAGCTTGGCGGGAGCCAAAAACATTCAGTACTTC.

This chain links TRBV7-9 with TRBJ2-1; 9 bases line up with TRBD1. The CDR3 consists of 14 residues. Germline V lookup: CDR1 SEHNR, CDR2 FQNEAQ (reference sequence). The V gene end was trimmed by 5 bases and the J gene end by 7 bases; junction bases not matched to a gene: 6. Here the CDR3 reads CASSPWTGENEQFF. For the CDR3, the DNA is TGTGCCAGCAGCCCCTGGACAGGGGAGAATGAGCAGTTCTTC.

This clonotype was detected only once. CDR3 sequence: CASSQGQGLDNEQFF. The CDR3 bases are TGTGCCAGCAGCCAGGGACAGGGGCTGGACAATGAGCAGTTCTTC. The chain carries TRBV4-2 and TRBJ2-1, with 10 bases identical to TRBD1. V lost 3 bases and J lost 5; bases outside the gene matches: 4. Germline CDR1 is LGHNA and CDR2 is YNFKEQ. This CDR3 region has 15 residues.

The chain is built from TRBV23-1 and TRBJ2-7; TRBD1 agrees at 7 bases. TRBV23-1 has ORF status, its function being uncertain. Trimming took 5 bases from V and 2 from J; bases not matched to a gene: 9. The CDR3 consists of 15 residues. The CDR3 DNA reads as TGCGCCAGCAGTGAAAGGGACAGCCAAGCCTACGAGCAGTACTTC. It yields the protein CASSERDSQAYEQYF.

The chain carries TRBV5-1 and TRBJ2-7; no clear D. The CDR3 covers 11 residues. Per germline, CDR1 SGHRS and CDR2 YFSETQ. Trimming removed 4 bases at V and 4 bases at J, with 6 bases between. Here the CDR3 DNA reads TGCGCCAGCAGCACCTTGTACGAGCAGTACTTC. It is translated as CASSTLYEQYF.

This clonotype came up once. The J gene is TRBJ2-5, the V gene TRBV29-1; 9 nucleotides line up with TRBD2. The CDR3 contains 16 residues. V shed 0 bases and J 1 base; nucleotides not matched to a gene: 6. Germline loops: CDR1 SQVTM, CDR2 ANQGSEA. CDR3 sequence reads: CSVEDGLAGLQETQYF. The CDR3 DNA reads TGCAGCGTTGAAGATGGCCTAGCGGGGCTCCAAGAGACCCAGTACTTC.

This clonotype was seen a single time. The chain joins TRBV27 to TRBJ2-5; D gene ambiguous. The CDR3 spans 14 residues. V lost 3 bases to trimming and J lost 7 bases, with 15 bases between them. CDR1 is MNHEY, CDR2 SMNVEV, per germline (reference sequence). This CDR3 reads CASSFSFPAGTQYF. CDR3 sequence (DNA): TGTGCCAGCAGTTTCTCTTTCCCCGCCGGGACCCAGTACTTC.

The CDR3 DNA reads as TGTGCCAGCAGTGGTGGGGCCAACGTCCTGACTTTC. Translation gives CASSGGANVLTF. V gene TRBV2 combines with J gene TRBJ2-6; D gene ambiguous. CDR3 length equals 12 residues. Germline assignment: CDR1 SNHLY and CDR2 FYNNEI. V lost 4 bases and J lost 3, with 1 base in between.

The gene calls are TRBV3-1 and TRBJ1-1, with D maybe TRBD1 (5 bases). V was pared by 2 bases and J by 10 bases, with 11 bases between. Germline V gene sequence: CDR1 LGHDT, CDR2 YNNKEL (reference sequence). This CDR3 contains 12 residues. CDR3 protein: CASSQRPGGAFF. DNA of the CDR3: TGTGCCAGCAGCCAAAGGCCGGGGGGAGCTTTCTTT.

The gene calls are TRBV9 and TRBJ2-2; D is unresolved. There are 13 residues in the CDR3. The V end was cut by 0 bases, the J end by 5 bases, with 5 bases between. In germline, CDR1 is SGDLS, CDR2 YYNGEE. The CDR3, as DNA: TGTGCCAGCAGCGTAGTTCAGACCGGGGAGCTGTTTTTT. Translating gives CASSVVQTGELFF.

V usage is TRBV9 and J usage is TRBJ1-2, with D unclear. Germline CDR1 is SGDLS and CDR2 is YYNGEE. CDR3 length: 13 amino acids. V lost 3 bases and J 8 bases, leaving 14 bases between the germline ends. CDR3 amino acids: CASSGAGGWGYTF. Here the CDR3 DNA reads TGTGCCAGCAGCGGTGCGGGCGGCTGGGGCTACACCTTC.

This chain links TRBV20-1 with TRBJ2-7; a weak D match, TRBD1 (6 bases). Trimming cost V 0 bases and J 2 bases, with 8 bases left between them. In germline, CDR1 is DFQATT, CDR2 SNEGSKA (reference sequence). The CDR3 has 13 amino acids. CDR3 sequence: CSARDGQTYEQYF. The CDR3, as DNA: TGCAGTGCTAGAGATGGACAGACCTACGAGCAGTACTTC.

The CDR3 DNA reads as TGTGCCAGCAGCTTAGGGGCGGGAGAACTGGAGACCCAGTACTTC. This translates into CASSLGAGELETQYF. The chain is built from TRBV7-9 and TRBJ2-5; 7 positions match TRBD2. Germline assignment: CDR1 SEHNR and CDR2 FQNEAQ (reference sequence). The CDR3 sequence is 15 residues long. J gave up 5 bases and V 1 base, and 7 bases lay outside the gene matches.

The rearrangement joins TRBV15 to TRBJ1-2; D gene unclear. Between the trimmed V and J ends, which lost 0 bases and 4 bases, there was a span of 3 bases. Germline V CDR1 and CDR2: LNHNV, YYDKDF (reference sequence). The length of the CDR3 is 12 residues. CDR3 coding DNA: TGTGCCACCAGCAGAGATGTCTATGGCTACACCTTC. It yields the protein CATSRDVYGYTF.

The V call is TRBV29-1, the J call TRBJ2-6; D could derive from TRBD1 or TRBD2 (5 bases each). V dropped 5 bases and J dropped 4 bases, with 18 bases sitting between them. Germline loops: CDR1 SQVTM, CDR2 ANQGSEA. The CDR3 sequence is 16 residues long. As DNA, the CDR3 is TGCAGCGTTTCCGGGGCAGCCTCGTGGGGGGCCAACGTCCTGACTTTC. Amino acids: CSVSGAASWGANVLTF.

The CDR3 nucleotides are TGTGCCTGGAGAACGCAGGGGGCTAATCAGTACTTC. This codes for CAWRTQGANQYF. The V call is TRBV30, the J call TRBJ2-4, with 8 nucleotides matching TRBD1. The CDR3 has 12 residues. J gave up 12 bases and V 3 bases, and 7 bases lay outside the gene matches. In germline, CDR1 is GTSNPN, CDR2 SVGIG (reference sequence).

V gene TRBV12-3 or TRBV12-4 combines with J gene TRBJ1-2; no reliable D call. V lost 10 bases to trimming and J lost 8 bases, with 20 bases between them. The CDR3 sequence is 13 residues long. The CDR3 protein is CATPPVGKGGYTF. The DNA for the CDR3 is TGTGCCACCCCTCCTGTGGGGAAGGGCGGCTACACCTTC.

V is TRBV30 and J is TRBJ2-7, with 8 bases aligning to TRBD2. Germline lookup yields CDR1 GTSNPN and CDR2 SVGIG (reference sequence). J lost 5 bases, V lost 3 bases, and 9 bases had no gene match. This CDR3 has 14 amino acids. The CDR3 here is CAWRRPSGSHEQYF. Written as DNA, the CDR3 is TGTGCCTGGAGGCGACCCAGCGGGAGCCACGAGCAGTACTTC. Variable domain in full (rest from reference TRBV30 and TRBJ2-7): SQTIHQWPATLVQPVGSPLSLECTVEGTSNPNLYWYRQAAGRGLQLLFYSVGIGQISSEVPQNLSASRPQDRQFILSSKKLLLSDSGFYLCAWRRPSGSHEQYFGPGTRLTVT.